A single T cell receptor (beta chain) is shown here with its context. Its antigen is currently unknown. The source of the sample is a study of PD-1 blockade in mismatch repair-deficient tumors. CDR3 length: 15 residues. Study findings and constraints: Tumor-resident clones, often absent from pretreatment blood, expanded after pembrolizumab and then contracted.

Mismatch repair deficiency was confirmed in all patients, by PCR or immunohistochemistry. The assay was immunoSEQ multiplex PCR, and TCRdb's table has in-frame clones only and misses some. Altogether about 130,000 clones are present, about 88% being singletons, with the ten largest covering about 10%. This material consisted of peripheral blood, taken approximately 72 weeks after starting pembrolizumab. The receptor comes from an adult with mismatch repair-deficient cancer. The chain joins TRBV21-1 to TRBJ2-5; TRBD1, as called in the table, went unchecked against the DNA. TRBV21-1 is assigned pseudogene status. CDR3 loop: CASVPGQGVDETQYF. In nucleotides, the CDR3 is TGTGCCAGCGTCCCGGGACAGGGGGTCGACGAGACCCAGTACTTC.